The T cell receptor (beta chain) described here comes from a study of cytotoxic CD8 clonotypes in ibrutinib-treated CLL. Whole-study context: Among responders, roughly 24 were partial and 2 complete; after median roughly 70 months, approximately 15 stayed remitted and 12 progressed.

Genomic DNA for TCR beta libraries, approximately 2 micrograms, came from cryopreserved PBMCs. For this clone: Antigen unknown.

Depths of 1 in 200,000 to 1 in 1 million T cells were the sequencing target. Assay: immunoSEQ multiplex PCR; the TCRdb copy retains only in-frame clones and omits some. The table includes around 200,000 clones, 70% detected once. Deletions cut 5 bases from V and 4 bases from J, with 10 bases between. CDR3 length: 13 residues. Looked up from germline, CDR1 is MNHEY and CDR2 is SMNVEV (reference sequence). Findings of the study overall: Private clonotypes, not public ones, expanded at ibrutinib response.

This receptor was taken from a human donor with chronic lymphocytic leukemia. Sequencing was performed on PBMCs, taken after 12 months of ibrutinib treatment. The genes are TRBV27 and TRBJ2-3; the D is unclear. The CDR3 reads CASSKQAPDTQYF. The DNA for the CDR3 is TGTGCCAGCAGTAAGCAGGCGCCAGATACGCAGTATTTT.